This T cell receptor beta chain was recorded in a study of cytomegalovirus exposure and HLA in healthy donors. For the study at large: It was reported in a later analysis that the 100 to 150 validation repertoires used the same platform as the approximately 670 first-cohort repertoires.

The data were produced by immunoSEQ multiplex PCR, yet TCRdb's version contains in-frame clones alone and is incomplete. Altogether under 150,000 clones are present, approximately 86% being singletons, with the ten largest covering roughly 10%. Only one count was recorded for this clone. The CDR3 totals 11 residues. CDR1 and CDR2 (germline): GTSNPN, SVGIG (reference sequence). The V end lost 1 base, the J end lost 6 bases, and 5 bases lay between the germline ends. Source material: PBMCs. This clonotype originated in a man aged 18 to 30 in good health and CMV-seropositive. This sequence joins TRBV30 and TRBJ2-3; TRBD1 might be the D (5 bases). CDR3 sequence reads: CAWSEGDTQYF. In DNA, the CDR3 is TGTGCCTGGAGTGAGGGGGATACGCAGTATTTT.